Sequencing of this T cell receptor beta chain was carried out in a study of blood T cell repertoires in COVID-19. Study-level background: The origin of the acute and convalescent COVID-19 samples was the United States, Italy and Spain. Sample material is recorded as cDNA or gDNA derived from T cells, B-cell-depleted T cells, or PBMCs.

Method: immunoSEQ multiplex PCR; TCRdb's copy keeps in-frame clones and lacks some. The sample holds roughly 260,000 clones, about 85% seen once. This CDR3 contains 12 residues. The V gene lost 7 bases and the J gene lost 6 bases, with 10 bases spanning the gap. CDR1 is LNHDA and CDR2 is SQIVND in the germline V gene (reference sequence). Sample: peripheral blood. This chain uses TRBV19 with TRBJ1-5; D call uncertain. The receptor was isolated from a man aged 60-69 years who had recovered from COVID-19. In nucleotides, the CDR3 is TGTGCCAGTACCACTGGGCCTCAGCCCCAGCATTTT. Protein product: CASTTGPQPQHF.